These 23 T cell receptor beta chains were all obtained from the same sample, sequenced in a study of blood T cell repertoires in COVID-19. The method was immunoSEQ multiplex PCR; TCRdb's version includes in-frame clones alone and lacks a portion of them. The table has around 190,000 clones, roughly 83% seen once. Sequencing was carried out using PBMCs or T cells enriched from blood (not recorded which). The receptor set was obtained from a woman in her 30s who had recovered from COVID-19.

The chain employs TRBV2 and TRBJ1-2; D may be TRBD1 (6 bases). In germline, CDR1 is SNHLY, CDR2 FYNNEI. This CDR3 has 15 residues. V lost 5 bases, J lost 4 bases, and 17 bases lay in between. The CDR3 nucleotides are TGTGCCAGCAGTCCGCAACAGGGATCCACCTATGGCTACACCTTC. Translating gives CASSPQQGSTYGYTF.

The chain uses TRBV29-1 and TRBJ2-5, with D maybe TRBD1 (6 bases). The germline V gene encodes CDR1 SQVTM and CDR2 ANQGSEA. V lost 6 bases and J lost 3, with 20 bases in between. The CDR3 runs 15 residues. The CDR3 DNA is TGCAGCGTCGCTGATGGGTGGGGGCCTAAAGAGACCCAGTACTTC. As protein: CSVADGWGPKETQYF.

This chain links TRBV3-1 (or the pseudogene TRBV3-2) with TRBJ2-1, with D possibly being TRBD2 (6 bases). The germline V and J ends were trimmed by 0 bases and 5 bases, with 14 bases remaining between them. The CDR3 totals 16 residues. Germline V gene lookup returns CDR1 LGHDT and CDR2 YNNKEL (reference sequence). CDR3 bases: TGTGCCAGCAGCCAAGACATCGGGACTGCCCACAATGAGCAGTTCTTC. Translation gives CASSQDIGTAHNEQFF.

The chain has TRBV12-3 or TRBV12-4 and TRBJ1-1, with TRBD1 matching 8 bases. The CDR3 is 13 residues long. With V trimmed by 5 bases and J by 4 bases, 3 bases remained unmatched. The CDR3 here is CASSTTGATEAFF. The CDR3 DNA reads TGTGCCAGCAGTACGACAGGGGCCACTGAAGCTTTCTTT.

The gene calls are TRBV27 and TRBJ2-1, with TRBD1 as a possible D gene (6 bases). V gave up 5 bases and J gave up 3 bases, with 29 bases separating them. The CDR3 is 20 residues long. The germline CDR1 and CDR2 sequences are MNHEY and SMNVEV (reference sequence). CDR3 loop: CASSQPLAGQSPQRYNEQFF. The CDR3 DNA sequence: TGTGCCAGCAGTCAGCCCTTGGCAGGACAGTCCCCACAACGCTACAATGAGCAGTTCTTC.

This chain joins TRBV11-2 and TRBJ2-5; D is perhaps TRBD1 (6 bases). This CDR3 comprises 13 residues. Trimming left V 2 bases short and J 5 bases short, with 9 bases between. CDR1 is SGHAT and CDR2 is FQNNGV in the germline V gene. CDR3 in amino acids: CASSLWQGETQYF. The CDR3 DNA follows: TGTGCCAGCAGCTTATGGCAGGGGGAGACCCAGTACTTC.

This chain joins TRBV10-3 and TRBJ2-7; 9 bases are shared with TRBD1. The germline V gene encodes CDR1 ENHRY and CDR2 SYGVKD. With 2 bases clipped from V and 1 base from J, the junction kept 0 bases outside the gene matches. The CDR3 is made up of 14 amino acids. This CDR3 reads CAISEGTGSYEQYV. CDR3 sequence (DNA): TGTGCCATCAGTGAGGGGACAGGGTCCTACGAGCAGTACGTC.

For the CDR3, the DNA is TGTGCCACCAGTGGCGGGGGACTAGCGGGAGTTATGGATGAGCAGTTCTTC. Protein sequence: CATSGGGLAGVMDEQFF. The rearrangement joins TRBV24-1 to TRBJ2-1; 14 bases match TRBD2. Germline V gives CDR1 KGHDR, CDR2 SFDVKD. This CDR3 contains 17 residues. The V gene end was trimmed by 5 bases and the J gene end by 8 bases; junction bases not matched to a gene: 10.

This clone was counted a few times. V usage is TRBV2 and J usage is TRBJ1-1, with TRBD1 matching over 8 bases. Germline V gene lookup returns CDR1 SNHLY and CDR2 FYNNEI. The CDR3 runs to 15 residues. V lost 6 bases, J lost 1 base, and 7 bases stayed unmatched. This chain's CDR3 is CASSFDRGQNTEAFF. The CDR3 DNA follows: TGTGCCAGCAGCTTTGACAGGGGCCAGAACACTGAAGCTTTCTTT. The full variable domain, rest sourced from reference TRBV2 and TRBJ1-1, is EPEVTQTPSHQVTQMGQEVILRCVPISNHLYFYWYRQILGQKVEFLVSFYNNEISEKSEIFDDQFSVERPDGSNFTLKIRSTKLEDSAMYFCASSFDRGQNTEAFFGQGTRLTVV.

The V and J genes are TRBV7-2 and TRBJ2-5; D not certain. Deletions cut 4 bases from V and 2 bases from J, with 8 bases between. The length of the CDR3 is 13 residues. CDR1 is SGHTA, CDR2 FQGNSA, per germline. CDR3 nucleotide sequence: TGTGCCAGCAGCTCCCAACTACAAGAGACCCAGTACTTC. Translation: CASSSQLQETQYF. The variable domain in full, completed from reference TRBV7-2 and TRBJ2-5, reads GAGVSQSPSNKVTEKGKDVELRCDPISGHTALYWYRQSLGQGLEFLIYFQGNSAPDKSGLPSDRFSAERTGGSVSTLTIQRTQQEDSAVYLCASSSQLQETQYFGPGTRLLVL.

The chain carries TRBV5-1 and TRBJ1-4; 7 positions agree with TRBD1. Germline-derived CDR1 and CDR2 are SGHRS and YFSETQ. The J segment lost 10 bases and the V segment lost 3 bases, leaving 12 bases of the junction unmatched. This CDR3 is built from 15 residues. The chain's CDR3 is CASSSGNGQETKLFF. CDR3 DNA sequence: TGCGCCAGCAGCTCCGGAAACGGACAGGAGACAAAACTGTTTTTT.

This sequence joins TRBV25-1 and TRBJ1-6; TRBD1 matches at 8 bases. Germline trimming cut 5 bases from V and 10 bases from J; bases unmatched to any gene: 7. The CDR3 loop spans 14 amino acids. Germline V gives CDR1 MGHDK, CDR2 SYGVNS. This chain's CDR3 is CASSLGQGRSPLHF. DNA for the CDR3: TGTGCCAGCAGTTTAGGACAGGGTCGGTCACCCCTCCACTTT.

The CDR3 protein is CASSLAPGNEAFF. The DNA for the CDR3 is TGTGCCAGTAGTCTTGCCCCGGGGAATGAAGCTTTCTTT. The chain couples TRBV19 to TRBJ1-1; no reliable D call. The CDR3 contains 13 residues. CDR1 LNHDA and CDR2 SQIVND come from the germline V gene (reference sequence). Trimming left V 5 bases short and J 7 bases short, with 14 bases between. The variable domain in full, completed from reference TRBV19 and TRBJ1-1, reads DGGITQSPKYLFRKEGQNVTLSCEQNLNHDAMYWYRQDPGQGLRLIYYSQIVNDFQKGDIAEGYSVSREKKESFPLTVTSAQKNPTAFYLCASSLAPGNEAFFGQGTRLTVV.

The rearrangement joins TRBV18 to TRBJ2-7; D remains unclear. The V gene's germline CDR1 is KGHSH and CDR2 LQKENI. This CDR3 has 13 residues. V was pared by 6 bases and J by 0 bases, with 9 bases between. For the CDR3, the DNA is TGTGCCAGCTCCCCGCCTAGCTCCTACGAGCAGTACTTC. Translating gives CASSPPSSYEQYF.

The genes are TRBV11-3 and TRBJ2-7; 7 bases agree with TRBD1. Per germline, CDR1 SGHNT and CDR2 YENEEA. The CDR3 is made up of 14 amino acids. The V segment lost 1 base and the J segment 0 bases; nucleotides outside the gene matches: 0. In nucleotides, the CDR3 is TGTGCCAGCAGCTTAGCAGGGGGCTCCTACGAGCAGTACTTC. Translation: CASSLAGGSYEQYF.

The chain uses TRBV18 and TRBJ1-6; D gene ambiguous. CDR1 and CDR2 from the germline V gene are KGHSH and LQKENI. V dropped 6 bases and J dropped 0 bases, with 9 bases sitting between them. This CDR3 contains 15 residues. CDR3 residues: CASSPRDSYNSPLHF. As DNA, the CDR3 is TGTGCCAGCTCCCCGCGGGACTCCTATAATTCACCCCTCCACTTT. Full variable domain (rest looked up from reference TRBV18 and TRBJ1-6): NAGVMQNPRHLVRRRGQEARLRCSPMKGHSHVYWYRQLPEEGLKFMVYLQKENIIDESGMPKERFSAEFPKEGPSILRIQQVVRGDSAAYFCASSPRDSYNSPLHFGNGTRLTVT.

This clone was seen a single time. J is TRBJ2-1 and V is TRBV5-6, with D possibly matching TRBD2 (6 bases). With 2 bases removed from V and 3 bases from J, the gap between germline ends came to 18 bases. This CDR3 comprises 17 residues. Germline CDR1 reads SGHDT; CDR2 reads YYEEEE. The CDR3: CASSFPRGGRYYNEQFF. The CDR3 nucleotides are TGTGCCAGCAGCTTCCCCCGGGGAGGCCGTTACTACAATGAGCAGTTCTTC.

The V and J genes are TRBV11-2 and TRBJ1-1; TRBD1 matches 7 bases. The CDR3 runs to 15 residues. J was trimmed by 3 bases and V by 4 bases; bases with no gene match: 8. Germline V gene sequence: CDR1 SGHAT, CDR2 FQNNGV. CDR3 coding DNA: TGTGCCAGCAGCTGGGGACAGCAGGGGCACACTGAAGCTTTCTTT. Translating gives CASSWGQQGHTEAFF.

This chain connects TRBV25-1 to TRBJ2-1, with a possible D match to TRBD2 (5 bases). The CDR3 extends over 17 amino acids. Germline-derived CDR1 and CDR2 are MGHDK and SYGVNS. V shed 8 bases and J shed 9 bases, with 29 bases lying between them. The CDR3 bases are TGTGCCAGCCAACAAGGGAGAGGCCGCGCTTATGATGGTGAGCAGTTCTTC. Amino acids: CASQQGRGRAYDGEQFF.

Only a few counts were recorded for this clone. V usage is TRBV3-1 (or the pseudogene TRBV3-2) and J usage is TRBJ1-1; perhaps TRBD1 as D (6 bases). Germline CDR1 is LGHDT and CDR2 is YNNKEL (reference sequence). This CDR3 has 13 residues. V dropped 3 bases and J dropped 4 bases, with 9 bases sitting between them. The chain's CDR3 is CASSHGGATEAFF. CDR3 bases: TGTGCCAGCAGCCACGGGGGGGCCACTGAAGCTTTCTTT.

The chain joins TRBV11-2 to TRBJ2-2; 10 bases are shared with TRBD2. Germline V gene data show CDR1 as SGHAT and CDR2 as FQNNGV. The J segment lost 4 bases and the V segment lost 5 bases, leaving 4 bases of the junction unmatched. The CDR3 loop spans 15 amino acids. The CDR3 DNA sequence: TGTGCCAGCAGCCCGGGACTAGCGAGCACCGGGGAGCTGTTTTTT. It is translated as CASSPGLASTGELFF.

This clone has only a few counts. This chain joins TRBV12-3 or TRBV12-4 and TRBJ1-5; TRBD1 aligns across 9 bases. The CDR3 sequence is 13 residues long. V was pared by 8 bases and J by 8 bases, with 7 bases of the junction left unmatched. The CDR3 nucleotides are TGTGCCAGCGGAACAGGGGGCCTGGAGCCCCAGCATTTT. Residues: CASGTGGLEPQHF.

The gene calls are TRBV7-2 and TRBJ1-2, with D maybe TRBD1 (5 bases). Germline V CDR1 and CDR2: SGHTA, FQGNSA. Trimming removed 6 bases from V and 7 bases from J, with 24 bases in between. The CDR3 has 16 residues. This chain's CDR3 is CASSTGLTLPEGGYTF. In nucleotides, the CDR3 is TGTGCCAGCAGTACGGGACTCACCCTGCCGGAAGGTGGCTACACCTTC.